The rows below give T cell receptor beta chains drawn from one sample of a study of blood T cell repertoires in COVID-19. Profiled with immunoSEQ multiplex PCR; TCRdb holds only in-frame clones, not every one. Here the sample spans a few hundred thousand clones, about 90% being singletons. Sequenced material: PBMCs or T cells enriched from blood (not recorded which). The source of these receptors is a young man who had recovered from COVID-19. CDR3s include the opening cysteine and the closing phenylalanine or tryptophan. A D gene is named only where the DNA matches it firmly. Size values are once, few and many counts, or a class for expanded clones, and some rows have none.

TRBV19	TRBD2	TRBJ2-3	NA	TGTGCCAGTAGGGATAGCGGGAGCACAGATACGCAGTATTTT	CASRDSGSTDTQYF
TRBV7-8	NA	TRBJ1-6	NA	TGTGCCAGCAGCTCTACAGGGTTTAGATCACCCCTCCACTTT	CASSSTGFRSPLHF
TRBV3-1/TRBV3-2	NA	TRBJ1-3	NA	TGTGCCAGCAGCCAATACGGGGCTGGAAACACCATATATTTT	CASSQYGAGNTIYF
TRBV2	TRBD1	TRBJ2-7	NA	TGTGCCAGCTCCACCGGCAGGGGGTCCTACGAGCAGTACTTC	CASSTGRGSYEQYF
TRBV2	TRBD1	TRBJ1-1	NA	TGTGCCAGCAGAGTGACAGGGGCAGCTTTCTTT	CASRVTGAAFF
TRBV14	NA	TRBJ1-4	NA	TGTGCCAGCAGCCCCTATAGGGGGAGTGAAAAACTGTTTTTT	CASSPYRGSEKLFF
TRBV11-3	TRBD1	TRBJ1-3	NA	TGTGCCAGCAGCTATGACGGACAGGGCCGCTCTGGAAACACCATATATTTT	CASSYDGQGRSGNTIYF
TRBV7-3	NA	TRBJ2-4	NA	TGTGCCAGCAGCTTCGGGGAAAACATTCAGTACTTC	CASSFGENIQYF
TRBV6-5	NA	TRBJ1-5	NA	TGTGCCAGCAAATCGGTTAGGGGGAGCAATCAGCCCCAGCATTTT	CASKSVRGSNQPQHF
TRBV19	NA	TRBJ2-1	NA	TGTGCCAGTGAAGGGGAATACAATGAGCAGTTCTTC	CASEGEYNEQFF
TRBV3-1/TRBV3-2	NA	TRBJ1-4	NA	TGTGCCAGCAGCCAAACTCGGGGGGAAGGAAAACTGTTTTTT	CASSQTRGEGKLFF
TRBV2	TRBD2	TRBJ2-5	NA	TGTGCCGGCTCGATGGGCCTAGCGGGGGGATTCGAGACCCAGTACTTC	CAGSMGLAGGFETQYF
TRBV12-3/TRBV12-4	NA	TRBJ2-7	NA	TGTGCCAGCAGTTTAATAACGGACTTGCACTTC	CASSLITDLHF
TRBV10-3	TRBD1	TRBJ2-1	NA	TGTGCCATCAGTGGGACAGGAAGCTCCTACAATGAGCAGTTCTTC	CAISGTGSSYNEQFF
TRBV12-3/TRBV12-4	TRBD1	TRBJ1-5	NA	TGTGCCAGCAATCCAGGGGGCGGTCAGCCCCAGCATTTT	CASNPGGGQPQHF
TRBV27	TRBD2	TRBJ2-1	NA	TGTGCCAGCAGTCTAGGGAGCGGGAGATGGGACAATGAGCAGTTCTTC	CASSLGSGRWDNEQFF
TRBV24-1	TRBD1	TRBJ2-5	NA	TGTGCCACCAGTGACCCGGGACAGGGCCCGAAGACCCAGTACTTC	CATSDPGQGPKTQYF
TRBV29-1	NA	TRBJ1-1	NA	TGCAGCGTTGGATCAGCGGGGGCGAGCACTGAAGCTTTCTTT	CSVGSAGASTEAFF
TRBV4-1	TRBD2	TRBJ2-7	NA	TGCGCCAGCAGCCTACTAGCGGGGGACCGAGGCTACGAGCAGTACTTC	CASSLLAGDRGYEQYF
TRBV28	TRBD2	TRBJ2-3	once	TGTGCCAGCAGCTCTAGCGGGAGCTCCCCAGATACGCAGTATTTT	CASSSSGSSPDTQYF
TRBV5-4	TRBD2	TRBJ2-7	NA	TGTGCCAGCAGCTCCGGTGTTAGCGGGAGTCTAGACGAGCAGTACTTC	CASSSGVSGSLDEQYF
TRBV30	NA	TRBJ2-7	few	TGTGCCTGGAGTCTGGGCACCTACGAGCAGTACTTC	CAWSLGTYEQYF
TRBV5-4	TRBD2	TRBJ2-7	NA	TGTGCCAGCAGCTTAAGGGCGGGAGGGCCGGTCGAGCAGTACTTC	CASSLRAGGPVEQYF
TRBV19	NA	TRBJ1-2	NA	TGTGCCAGTAGTATAGACCCCGGCGGCCGGTTCTATGGCTACACCTTC	CASSIDPGGRFYGYTF
TRBV29-1	NA	TRBJ2-1	NA	TGCAGCGTGGAAAGGGGAAATGAGCAGTTCTTC	CSVERGNEQFF
TRBV15	TRBD2	TRBJ2-7	NA	TGTGCCACCAGCAAGAGAGCGGGGGGACCCACCTACGAGCAGTACTTC	CATSKRAGGPTYEQYF
TRBV6-5	NA	TRBJ2-7	NA	TGTGCCAGCAGCCCCACTACGGTTAATTACGAGCAGTACTTC	CASSPTTVNYEQYF
TRBV6-5	NA	TRBJ1-5	NA	TGTGCCACTTATACAGGGTATTATCAGCCCCAGCATTTT	CATYTGYYQPQHF
TRBV29-1	NA	TRBJ2-1	NA	TGCAGCGTTGTCGATCCCCGGGGGAACTACAATGAGCAGTTCTTC	CSVVDPRGNYNEQFF
TRBV21-1	NA	TRBJ1-4	NA	TGTGCCAGCAGGATTGACAGGCTACTTAATGAAAAACTGTTTTTT	CASRIDRLLNEKLFF
TRBV10-2	TRBD1	TRBJ2-7	NA	TGCGCCAGCAGGACAGGGGGTGCCTACGAGCAGTACTTC	CASRTGGAYEQYF
TRBV11-3	TRBD2	TRBJ2-7	NA	TGTGCCAGCAGCTTAGAAAGTAGCGGGTCCTACGAGCAGTACTTC	CASSLESSGSYEQYF
TRBV11-2	NA	TRBJ2-1	NA	TGTGCCAGCAGCTTAGATTTGGGCCGTAAGATTGAGCAGTTCTTC	CASSLDLGRKIEQFF
TRBV6-2/TRBV6-3	TRBD2	TRBJ2-7	NA	TGTGCCAGCAGTTACGCTCTAGGTGGGGGGGGTGAGTTCTACGAGCAGTACTTC	CASSYALGGGGEFYEQYF
TRBV3-1/TRBV3-2	NA	TRBJ1-4	NA	TGTGCCAGCAGCCCAGCGGGCGGCCTTGAAAAACTGTTTTTT	CASSPAGGLEKLFF
TRBV5-1	NA	TRBJ1-2	NA	TGCGCCAGCAGCTTGGGGCCGGGGATTAACTATGGCTACACCTTC	CASSLGPGINYGYTF
TRBV10-3	NA	TRBJ1-4	NA	TGTGCCATCAGTGAGTCTAGACAAGTTAATGAAAAACTGTTTTTT	CAISESRQVNEKLFF